This TCR beta chain was identified during a study of blood T cell repertoires in COVID-19 (dated by TCRdb to 2019 to 2021). Background on the whole study: Samples from collaborators originated in the United States, Italy and Spain and spanned both the acute and convalescent phases of COVID-19. The material from the prospective study consisted of cDNA or gDNA derived from T cells, B-cell-depleted T cells, or PBMCs. Deeply sampled blood TCRbeta repertoires from subjects exposed to, actively infected with, or recovered from COVID-19 were included in the dataset. The repertoires were released in a freely available public database intended as a resource for research on the immune response to SARS-CoV-2. The samples were drawn from two sources: the first 160 participants of the ongoing ImmuneRACE study, and 1,200 or so subjects contributed by 6 global collaborators. A de-identified subject ID, COVID-19 status, age in years and sex were almost always included in the sample metadata. Where HLA class I and class II types were available, the types were taken from metadata supplied by the sample provider, not from assay-based typing.

Each collaborating institution followed its own protocols to collect whole blood in K2EDTA tubes. For TCRbeta analysis, collaborators shipped samples as frozen whole blood, isolated PBMCs, or DNA extracted from either of those sample types. The full study reports these points: Clinical and demographic metadata were provided uncurated, with the amount varying by source and participant.

On this clone: Its target antigen remains unknown. Base qualities are missing; no much larger clone stands one base away.

TCRbeta CDR3 regions were amplified from genomic DNA using the immunoSEQ Assay, a bias-controlled multiplex PCR. Per the original workflow: Nucleated cell counts per sample were estimated from amplification of reference gene primers within the assay. To quantify the absolute abundance of each unique TCRbeta CDR3 rearrangement, sequence reads were collapsed and filtered. For each sample, productive Simpson clonality was calculated as the square root of Simpson's diversity index over productive rearrangements. The source is immuneACCESS, and TCRdb retained only in-frame sequences with V and J called. Part of the clones is not carried over; for the studies checked, unresolved V genes explain less than half of this, and the remainder is unexplained. Clonal size and the V and J genes are those of that table, whereas D and trimming came from the DNA. The sample has over 100,000 clones on record, 82% of them singletons. Jointly, the top ten make up around 4.5% of the sample.

There are 16 amino acids in the CDR3, from cysteine to phenylalanine inclusive. Only the CDR3 portion is preserved as DNA: 48 bases, with reading frame beginning at the first base. Based on the germline V gene, the CDR1 and CDR2 sequences are KGHDR and SFDVKD. Germline trimming: 4 bases from V, 4 bases from J; junction bases outside gene matches: 7. The sample comprised peripheral blood. Recombination joined TRBV24-1 with TRBJ1-5; a stretch of 9 junction bases matches TRBD1. The source of this sequence is a woman in her sixties or seventies with acute or convalescent COVID-19. The CDR3 region has the sequence CATSDPGQGENQPQHF. In nucleotide form, the sequence is TGTGCCACCAGTGACCCGGGACAGGGAGAGAATCAGCCCCAGCATTTT.